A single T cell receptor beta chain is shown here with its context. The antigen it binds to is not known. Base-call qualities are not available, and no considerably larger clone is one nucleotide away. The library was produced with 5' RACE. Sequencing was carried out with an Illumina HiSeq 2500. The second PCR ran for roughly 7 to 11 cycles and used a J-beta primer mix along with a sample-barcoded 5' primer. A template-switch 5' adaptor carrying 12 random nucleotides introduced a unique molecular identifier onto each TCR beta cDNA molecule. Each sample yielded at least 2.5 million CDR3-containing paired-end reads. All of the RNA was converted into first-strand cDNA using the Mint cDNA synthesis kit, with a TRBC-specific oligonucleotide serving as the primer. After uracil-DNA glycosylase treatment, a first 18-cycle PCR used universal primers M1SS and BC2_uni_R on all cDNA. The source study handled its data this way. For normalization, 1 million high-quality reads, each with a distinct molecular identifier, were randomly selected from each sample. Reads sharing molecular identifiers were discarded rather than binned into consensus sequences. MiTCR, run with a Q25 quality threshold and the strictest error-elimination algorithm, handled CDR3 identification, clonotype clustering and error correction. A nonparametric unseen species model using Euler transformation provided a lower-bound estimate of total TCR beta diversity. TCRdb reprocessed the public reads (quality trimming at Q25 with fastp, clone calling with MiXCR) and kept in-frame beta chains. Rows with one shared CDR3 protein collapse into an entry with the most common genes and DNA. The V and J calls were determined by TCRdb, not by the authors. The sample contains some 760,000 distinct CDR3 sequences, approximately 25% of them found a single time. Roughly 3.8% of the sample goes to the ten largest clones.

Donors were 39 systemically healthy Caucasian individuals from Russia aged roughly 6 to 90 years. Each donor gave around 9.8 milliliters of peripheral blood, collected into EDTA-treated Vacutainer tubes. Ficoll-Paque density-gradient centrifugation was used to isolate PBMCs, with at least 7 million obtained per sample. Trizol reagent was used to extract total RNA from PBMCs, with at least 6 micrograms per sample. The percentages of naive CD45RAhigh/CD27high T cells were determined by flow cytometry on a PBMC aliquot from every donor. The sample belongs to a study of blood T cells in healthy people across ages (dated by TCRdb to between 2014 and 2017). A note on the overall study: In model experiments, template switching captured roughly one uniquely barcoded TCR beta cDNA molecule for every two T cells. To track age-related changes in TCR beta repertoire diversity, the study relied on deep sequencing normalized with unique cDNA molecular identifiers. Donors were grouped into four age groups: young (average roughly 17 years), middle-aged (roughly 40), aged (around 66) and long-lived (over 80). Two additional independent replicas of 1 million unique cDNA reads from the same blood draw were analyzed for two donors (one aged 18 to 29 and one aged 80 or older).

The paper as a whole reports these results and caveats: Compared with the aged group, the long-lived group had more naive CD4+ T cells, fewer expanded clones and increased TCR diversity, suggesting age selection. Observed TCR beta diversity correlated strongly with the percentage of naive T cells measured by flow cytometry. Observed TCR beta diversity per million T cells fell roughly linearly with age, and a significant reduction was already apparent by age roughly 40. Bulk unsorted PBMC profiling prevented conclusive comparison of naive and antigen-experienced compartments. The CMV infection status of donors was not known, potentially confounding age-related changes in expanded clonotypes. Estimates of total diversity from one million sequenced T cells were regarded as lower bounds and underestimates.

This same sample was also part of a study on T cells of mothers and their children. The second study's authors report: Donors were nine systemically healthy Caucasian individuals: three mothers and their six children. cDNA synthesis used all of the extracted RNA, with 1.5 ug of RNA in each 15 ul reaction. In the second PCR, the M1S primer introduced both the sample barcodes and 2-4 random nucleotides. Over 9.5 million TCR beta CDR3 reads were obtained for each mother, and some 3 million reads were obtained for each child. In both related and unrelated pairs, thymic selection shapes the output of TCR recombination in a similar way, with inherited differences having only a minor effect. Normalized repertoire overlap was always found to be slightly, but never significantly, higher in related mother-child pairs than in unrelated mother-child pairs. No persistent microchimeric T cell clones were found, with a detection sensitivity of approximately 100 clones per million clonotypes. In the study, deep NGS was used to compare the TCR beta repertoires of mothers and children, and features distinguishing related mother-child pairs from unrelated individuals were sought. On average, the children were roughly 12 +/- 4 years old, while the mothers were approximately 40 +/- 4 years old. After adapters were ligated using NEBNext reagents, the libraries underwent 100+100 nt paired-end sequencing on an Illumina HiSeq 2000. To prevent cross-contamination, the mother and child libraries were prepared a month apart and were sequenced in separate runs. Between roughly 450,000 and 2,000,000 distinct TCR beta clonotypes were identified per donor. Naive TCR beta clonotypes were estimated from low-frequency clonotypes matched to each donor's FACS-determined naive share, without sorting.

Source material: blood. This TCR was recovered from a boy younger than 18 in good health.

CDR3 reads: CASSFLLTSYEQYF. DNA sequence: TGTGCCAGCAGCTTTCTCTTAACCTCCTACGAGCAGTACTTC. This chain is built from TRBV11-1 and TRBJ2-1, with no reliable assignment of the D segment. The DNA end lines up better with TRBJ2-7; the J call may be wrong. The CDR1 and CDR2 encoded by the germline V gene (reference sequence) are SGHAT and FQDESV. Reading from cysteine to phenylalanine, the CDR3 counts 14 amino acids. The DNA shown is the 42-base CDR3, in frame from base 1.